Below are 23 T cell receptor beta chains sequenced from a single sample in a study of blood T cells in healthy people across ages. A second 7 to 11 cycle PCR used barcoded and J-beta primers. TCRdb used MiXCR to reprocess the 5' RACE reads, holding one entry per CDR3 protein. The repertoire has about 1,400,000 distinct CDR3 sequences, 35% to 45% of them found once; the top ten carry 7.9%. Sequencing was carried out using blood. Every receptor here comes from a young woman in good health.

In DNA, the CDR3 is TGCAGTGCCCCCGCCGGGGCGAACACCGGGGAGCTGTTTTTT. It codes for CSAPAGANTGELFF. The chain combines TRBV20-1 with TRBJ2-2; TRBD2 might be the D (5 bases). The germline gives CDR1 DFQATT, CDR2 SNEGSKA (reference sequence). Trimming took off 6 bases at V and 0 bases at J, with 11 bases between the two ends. The CDR3 is made up of 14 amino acids.

The table lists this clonotype with a few counts. As DNA, the CDR3 is TGTGCCACCAGTGAGAATCCCTACAATGAGCAGTTCTTC. It specifies CATSENPYNEQFF. The rearrangement links TRBV24-1 to TRBJ2-1; D unresolved. CDR1 and CDR2 (germline): KGHDR, SFDVKD. Deletions cut 4 bases from V and 2 bases from J, with 5 bases between. This CDR3 spans 13 amino acids.

The table lists this clonotype with a count of one. This chain connects TRBV27 to TRBJ2-1, with TRBD2 matching 8 bases. The CDR3 extends over 14 amino acids. Germline CDR1 is MNHEY and CDR2 is SMNVEV (reference sequence). Germline trimming cut 3 bases from V and 10 bases from J; bases unmatched to any gene: 8. The CDR3 protein is CASSFGREGREQFF. Written as DNA, the CDR3 is TGTGCCAGCAGTTTTGGTCGGGAGGGTCGGGAGCAGTTCTTC.

The J gene is TRBJ2-1, the V gene TRBV10-3, with 9 bases fitting TRBD2. The V segment lost 2 bases and the J segment 5 bases; nucleotides outside the gene matches: 10. Germline V CDR1 and CDR2: ENHRY, SYGVKD. This CDR3 comprises 17 residues. This CDR3 reads CAISERVAGVVDNEQFF. The DNA of the CDR3 is TGTGCCATCAGTGAGCGTGTAGCGGGAGTGGTGGACAATGAGCAGTTCTTC.

V is TRBV9 and J is TRBJ2-7; D remains unclear. The germline V gene encodes CDR1 SGDLS and CDR2 YYNGEE. The CDR3 is made up of 17 amino acids. The V end was cut by 2 bases, the J end by 0 bases, with 18 bases between. The CDR3 loop reads CASSVGQSVRSSYEQYF. The CDR3, as DNA: TGTGCCAGCAGCGTGGGCCAGTCGGTGCGAAGCTCCTACGAGCAGTACTTC.

The chain combines TRBV5-1 with TRBJ2-1; 10 bases match TRBD2. Unmatched junction bases numbered 12, after V lost 7 bases and J lost 8 bases. CDR1 is SGHRS and CDR2 is YFSETQ in the germline V gene. The CDR3 runs 15 residues. DNA for the CDR3: TGCGCCAGCGCCCTCAGCGGGGGGGCCGGGGATGAGCAGTTCTTC. This sequence encodes CASALSGGAGDEQFF.

This clonotype has just a few counts. The J gene is TRBJ2-7, the V gene TRBV4-2, with D possibly called TRBD1 or TRBD2 (6 bases each). Per germline, CDR1 LGHNA and CDR2 YNFKEQ. CDR3 size: 16 residues. V was trimmed by 4 bases and J by 2 bases, leaving 18 bases between them. CDR3 DNA sequence: TGTGCCAGCAGCCCTAGGTCCGGGGGCTCTACCTACGAGCAGTACTTC. Translating it yields CASSPRSGGSTYEQYF.

The chain employs TRBV7-9 and TRBJ2-1; maybe TRBD1 (5 bases). The DNA end is a closer match to TRBJ2-7, so the J assignment may be wrong. Per germline, CDR1 SEHNR and CDR2 FQNEAQ (reference sequence). This CDR3 has 16 residues. In nucleotides, the CDR3 is TGTGCCAGCAGCCCAACGAGACAGATTTTGCCGAATGAGCAGTACTTC. It translates to CASSPTRQILPNEQYF.

This chain uses TRBV12-3 or TRBV12-4 with TRBJ2-7; 7 bases agree with TRBD1. V gave up 5 bases and J gave up 3 bases; unmatched junction bases: 10. CDR3 length: 15 amino acids. CDR3 DNA: TGTGCCAGCAGTCCATCGACAGGGAAAAACTACGAGCAGTACTTC. Translating gives CASSPSTGKNYEQYF.

The chain is built from TRBV9 and TRBJ1-2; D is ambiguous. CDR1 and CDR2 from the germline V gene are SGDLS and YYNGEE. V gave up 4 bases and J gave up 0 bases, with 13 bases separating them. The CDR3 spans 15 residues. CDR3: CASSPWAGANYGYTF. Written as DNA, the CDR3 is TGTGCCAGCAGCCCCTGGGCAGGAGCTAACTATGGCTACACCTTC.

As regards this clonotype: At one end the junction does not follow the germline gene, possibly because of a read error. J is TRBJ2-5 and V is TRBV6-5; 9 bases are a match to TRBD2. The J call may be incorrect, as the DNA end agrees better with TRBJ2-7. The germline V gene has CDR1 MNHEY and CDR2 SVGAGI. The CDR3 runs 15 residues. CDR3 sequence reads: CVSSYVAGGSHEQYF. The CDR3 coding sequence is TGTGTCAGCAGTTACGTGGCGGGAGGGTCCCACGAGCAGTACTTC.

In the case of this clonotype: One junction end does not reproduce the germline sequence, and a read error may be involved. The J gene is TRBJ1-2, the V gene TRBV5-1, with D possibly matching TRBD1 (5 bases). CDR3 length: 16 amino acids. CDR1 and CDR2 (germline): SGHRS, YFSETQ. The CDR3 sequence is CARSLGGTAPAYGYTF. CDR3 nucleotide sequence: TGCGCCCGCAGCTTGGGTGGGACCGCCCCGGCCTATGGCTACACCTTC.

This rearrangement joins TRBV6-1 to TRBJ1-2; 10 bases map to TRBD1. After removal of 6 bases from V and 7 bases from J, the junction contained 5 bases not matched to a gene. This CDR3 is 13 amino acids long. CDR1 and CDR2 from the germline V gene are MNHNS and SASEGT. This chain's CDR3 is CASSRDRGPGYTF. DNA for the CDR3: TGTGCCAGCAGCCGGGACAGGGGACCTGGCTACACCTTC.

This chain links TRBV4-1 with TRBJ2-7; TRBD2 agrees at 7 bases. The V and J ends lost 0 bases and 5 bases, in that order; junction bases with no gene match: 7. The CDR3 sequence is 15 residues long. In germline, CDR1 is MGHRA, CDR2 YSYEKL. The CDR3 sequence: CASSQDAAGVDEQYF. The CDR3 nucleotides are TGCGCCAGCAGCCAAGATGCGGCGGGGGTCGACGAGCAGTACTTC.

The chain carries TRBV7-6 and TRBJ2-7, with D possibly TRBD1 on 5 matching bases. The CDR3 covers 15 residues. Germline V gene data show CDR1 as SGHVS and CDR2 as FNYEAQ. The V and J ends lost 3 bases and 6 bases respectively, with 18 bases between them. CDR3 DNA: TGTGCCAGCAGCTTGTTGGGCGGACAATCGTCCGAGCAGTACTTC. It translates to CASSLLGGQSSEQYF.

To note about this clonotype: A read error is possible here, since a much larger clone lies one base away. The genes are TRBV4-1 and TRBJ2-7; D may be TRBD2 (6 bases). The CDR3 length is 14 residues. CDR1 is MGHRA and CDR2 is YSYEKL in the germline V gene. V was clipped by 3 bases and J by 7 bases, with 16 bases between them. The CDR3 coding sequence is TGCGCCAGCAGCCAGGTGACTAGTTTCGATGAGCAGTACTTC. It is translated as CASSQVTSFDEQYF.

This clonotype was seen once. The chain links TRBV7-9 to TRBJ2-7; D unresolved. CDR3 length equals 14 residues. V was pared by 6 bases and J by 2 bases, with 14 bases between. CDR1 is SEHNR, CDR2 FQNEAQ, per germline (reference sequence). The chain's CDR3 is CASSRVGETYEQYF. The DNA for the CDR3 is TGTGCCAGCAGTCGCGTGGGCGAAACCTACGAGCAGTACTTC. Looking up the rest from reference TRBV7-9 and TRBJ2-7 gives the full variable domain: DTGVSQNPRHKITKRGQNVTFRCDPISEHNRLYWYRQTLGQGPEFLTYFQNEAQLEKSRLLSDRFSAERPKGSFSTLEIQRTEQGDSAMYLCASSRVGETYEQYFGPGTRLTVT.

This clonotype was observed a few times. The V call is TRBV7-2, the J call TRBJ1-5, with D perhaps TRBD1 (5 bases). V lost 5 bases and J 11 bases, leaving 13 bases between the germline ends. From germline, CDR1 is SGHTA and CDR2 FQGNSA. This CDR3 is built from 12 residues. The CDR3: CASSPAGRAQHF. As DNA, the CDR3 is TGTGCCAGCAGCCCTGCGGGACGCGCCCAGCATTTT. The entire variable domain, with the rest obtained from reference TRBV7-2 and TRBJ1-5, is as follows: GAGVSQSPSNKVTEKGKDVELRCDPISGHTALYWYRQSLGQGLEFLIYFQGNSAPDKSGLPSDRFSAERTGGSVSTLTIQRTQQEDSAVYLCASSPAGRAQHFGDGTRLSIL.

V usage is TRBV13 and J usage is TRBJ1-1, with 9 bases aligning to TRBD1. V trimming: 5 bases; J trimming: 5 bases; junction bases outside the gene matches: 9. The CDR3 sequence is 15 residues long. Germline V lookup: CDR1 PRHDT, CDR2 FYEKMQ (reference sequence). The CDR3 here is CASSPDRGGSTEAFF. Here the CDR3 DNA reads TGTGCCAGCAGCCCGGACAGGGGAGGGAGTACTGAAGCTTTCTTT. Supplemented by reference TRBV13 and TRBJ1-1, the full variable domain reads AAGVIQSPRHLIKEKRETATLKCYPIPRHDTVYWYQQGPGQDPQFLISFYEKMQSDKGSIPDRFSAQQFSDYHSELNMSSLELGDSALYFCASSPDRGGSTEAFFGQGTRLTVV.

The chain uses TRBV20-1 and TRBJ2-1; D could derive from TRBD1 or TRBD2 (5 bases each). Trimming pared 1 base from V and 7 bases from J, leaving 8 bases between. Looked up from germline, CDR1 is DFQATT and CDR2 is SNEGSKA (reference sequence). This CDR3 comprises 12 residues. CDR3 sequence reads: CSARGGVNEQFF. CDR3 bases: TGCAGTGCTAGAGGAGGGGTTAATGAGCAGTTCTTC.

V usage is TRBV21-1 and J usage is TRBJ2-2; TRBD1 is the table's D call, not checked against the DNA. TRBV21-1 is a known pseudogene. This CDR3 is built from 15 residues. CDR3 nucleotides: TGTGCCAGCAGCACCGGTTTAAGGGGGACCGGGGAGCTGTTTTTT. It translates to CASSTGLRGTGELFF.

This clonotype showed up just a few times. The V call is TRBV6-2 or TRBV6-3, the J call TRBJ2-7; 12 positions agree with TRBD2. Trimming cost V 2 bases and J 3 bases; bases outside gene matches: 5. CDR3 length: 16 amino acids. Germline lookup yields CDR1 MNHEY and CDR2 SVGEGT. CDR3 nucleotides: TGTGCCAGCAGTTACCGAGGGACTAGCGGGTACTACGAGCAGTACTTC. Translation gives CASSYRGTSGYYEQYF.

V gene TRBV28 combines with J gene TRBJ1-6, with D tentatively TRBD1 (6 bases). The germline gives CDR1 MDHEN, CDR2 SYDVKM. CDR3 length: 12 residues. Trimming took 11 bases from V and 8 from J, leaving 13 bases between them. CDR3 DNA sequence: TGTGCCTCCTGGGGGCTCGATTCACCCCTCCACTTT. As protein: CASWGLDSPLHF. The full variable domain, rest sourced from reference TRBV28 and TRBJ1-6, is DVKVTQSSRYLVKRTGEKVFLECVQDMDHENMFWYRQDPGLGLRLIYFSYDVKMKEKGDIPEGYSVSREKKERFSLILESASTNQTSMYLCASWGLDSPLHFGNGTRLTVT.